This TCR beta chain was profiled in a study of T cell repertoires in cytomegalovirus infection. At the level of the study: In public TCR beta signatures, there were indications of both CMV infection and matching HLA type. Study-level points and caveats: Summed frequency of shared TCR beta families picked out CMV carriers who also had the relevant HLA. Ex vivo, HLA-C-restricted CMV-specific TCR beta clonotypes prevailed over the rest of the response.

Regarding this clonotype: Its matching antigen is unknown.

V lost 4 bases and J lost 6, with 19 bases in between. The germline gives CDR1 DFQATT, CDR2 SNEGSKA (reference sequence). This CDR3 comprises 14 residues. MiXCR was run by TCRdb on the reads, yielding one entry per CDR3 protein. The profile shows approximately 500,000 distinct CDR3 sequences, about 17% of them singletons. The chain links TRBV20-1 to TRBJ2-7; the D call may be TRBD1 or TRBD2 (5 bases each). The sequencing input was CD8+ T cells from PBMCs. This clonotype originated in a human donor in good health (CMV status not recorded). Some clones in this sample may be carry-over from other donors' samples. The CDR3 loop is CSATLQGGRGEQYF. The CDR3 nucleotides read TGCAGTGCTACCCTGCAAGGAGGAAGGGGCGAGCAGTACTTC.